This entry lists 5 T cell receptor beta chains sequenced from one sample in a study of OX40 agonist ivuxolimab in advanced cancers. Sequencing used immunoSEQ multiplex PCR; TCRdb keeps in-frame clones, though not all of them. This sample carries 65,000 or so clones, roughly 89% of them seen once, and the ten largest clones take about 0.75%. The sequencing here drew on CD4+ or CD8+ T cells sorted from blood, taken in a trial of the OX40 agonist ivuxolimab. These TCRs come from an adult with an advanced solid tumor such as melanoma, head and neck, liver or kidney cancer.

The chain joins TRBV7-3 to TRBJ2-1; D not certain. Germline values: CDR1 SGHTA, CDR2 FQGTGA. The germline V and J ends were trimmed by 2 bases and 5 bases, with 7 bases remaining between them. The CDR3 length is 13 residues. The CDR3 is CASSLGNNNEQFF. As DNA, the CDR3 is TGTGCCAGCAGCTTAGGGAATAACAATGAGCAGTTCTTC.

CDR3 amino acids: CASSLDDRLITGELFF. CDR3 in DNA: TGCGCCAGCAGCTTGGATGATCGTCTGATTACCGGGGAGCTGTTTTTT. The chain has TRBV5-1 and TRBJ2-2; D not certain. This CDR3 has 16 residues. Deletions cut 0 bases from V and 5 bases from J, with 14 bases between. CDR1 SGHRS and CDR2 YFSETQ come from the germline V gene.

This clone is labeled medium-sized. The V call is TRBV19, the J call TRBJ2-1; D remains unclear. The CDR3 covers 15 residues. Germline lookup yields CDR1 LNHDA and CDR2 SQIVND (reference sequence). V was cut by 7 bases and J by 0 bases, with 13 bases left in between. CDR3 DNA sequence: TGTGCCAGTAAGGGCCCATCGAGCTCCTACAATGAGCAGTTCTTC. Translated: CASKGPSSSYNEQFF.

This chain connects TRBV5-1 to TRBJ2-2; 10 bases align to TRBD2. Germline CDR1 reads SGHRS; CDR2 reads YFSETQ. The CDR3 loop spans 15 amino acids. V gave up 6 bases and J gave up 6 bases; unmatched junction bases: 8. CDR3 sequence: CASTGKAGGAGELFF. CDR3 nucleotides: TGCGCCAGCACAGGAAAAGCGGGAGGGGCCGGGGAGCTGTTTTTT.

The chain joins TRBV2 to TRBJ1-1; the match to TRBD1 covers 7 bases. This CDR3 has 13 residues. J was trimmed by 0 bases and V by 7 bases; bases with no gene match: 2. Per the germline V gene, CDR1 is SNHLY and CDR2 is FYNNEI. CDR3 protein: CASMGTVNTEAFF. CDR3 bases: TGTGCCAGCATGGGGACAGTGAACACTGAAGCTTTCTTT.